A single sample gave rise to the 32 T cell receptor beta chains below, sequenced in a study of shared clonotypes between healthy human individuals. Some clones are missing from TCRdb's copy, which holds only in-frame ones; the method was immunoSEQ multiplex PCR. The sample shows about 1 million clones, more than 65% of them seen only once. Material: memory CD4+ T cells sorted from blood. The subset denotes: CD45RA-negative fraction. The receptor source for this set is a man younger than 35 in good health.

V is TRBV10-3 and J is TRBJ2-7; D uncertain. Trimming took 0 bases from V and 10 from J, leaving 10 bases between them. CDR1 and CDR2 from the germline V gene are ENHRY and SYGVKD. The CDR3 is 12 residues long. CDR3 DNA: TGTGCCATCAGTGAGTCGGAACAAACCCAGTACTTC. Translation: CAISESEQTQYF.

This sequence joins TRBV7-9 and TRBJ2-1, with D tentatively TRBD2 (6 bases). Germline V gene data show CDR1 as SEHNR and CDR2 as FQNEAQ (reference sequence). The CDR3 runs 15 residues. Trimming shortened V by 4 bases and J by 7 bases, and 17 bases separated the two germline ends. In nucleotides, the CDR3 is TGTGCCAGCAGCTCCGGAGGAGGGCCTGGGAATGAGCAGTTCTTC. Its protein is CASSSGGGPGNEQFF.

CDR3 nucleotide sequence: TGTGCCAGCAGCTTTCTTGCGGGAACCCCCCTGGAGACCCAGTACTTC. This translates into CASSFLAGTPLETQYF. The V and J genes are TRBV7-9 and TRBJ2-5, with a possible D match to TRBD2 (6 bases). The CDR3 has 16 residues. Germline lookup yields CDR1 SEHNR and CDR2 FQNEAQ (reference sequence). V lost 3 bases and J lost 5, with 19 bases in between.

This chain connects TRBV30 to TRBJ1-2; weak D call: TRBD1 (5 bases). This CDR3 contains 15 residues. V was shortened by 4 bases and J by 5 bases, with 20 bases between the two germline ends. Germline V gene sequence: CDR1 GTSNPN, CDR2 SVGIG (reference sequence). CDR3 in amino acids: CAWNMGTKLGYGYTF. The CDR3 nucleotides read TGTGCCTGGAATATGGGGACTAAATTGGGGTATGGCTACACCTTC.

This clone showed up just a few times. The chain carries TRBV15 and TRBJ1-4, with D unclear. The V end was cut by 5 bases, the J end by 3 bases, with 4 bases between. CDR3 length: 12 amino acids. Germline loops: CDR1 LNHNV, CDR2 YYDKDF (reference sequence). CDR3 sequence: CATSRPNEKLFF. Written as DNA, the CDR3 is TGTGCCACCAGCCGACCTAATGAAAAACTGTTTTTT.

The chain couples TRBV28 to TRBJ1-4; the D is unclear. Germline CDR1 and CDR2: MDHEN and SYDVKM. This CDR3 contains 13 residues. V was clipped by 3 bases and J by 0 bases, with 2 bases between them. CDR3 nucleotide sequence: TGTGCCAGCAGTTTCCCAACTAATGAAAAACTGTTTTTT. It encodes CASSFPTNEKLFF.

The chain has TRBV5-4 and TRBJ1-1; TRBD1 agrees at 8 bases. The V and J ends lost 4 bases and 5 bases, in that order; junction bases with no gene match: 7. The CDR3 contains 14 residues. Per germline, CDR1 SGHNT and CDR2 YYREEE (reference sequence). CDR3 sequence reads: CASSPQGARTEAFF. In DNA, the CDR3 is TGTGCCAGCAGCCCGCAGGGGGCGCGGACTGAAGCTTTCTTT.

J is TRBJ2-1 and V is TRBV15; 8 bases are shared with TRBD1. The CDR3 sequence is 15 residues long. V trimming: 1 base; J trimming: 6 bases; junction bases outside the gene matches: 5. Germline V gene sequence: CDR1 LNHNV, CDR2 YYDKDF (reference sequence). The CDR3 sequence: CATSRANTGGNEQFF. In DNA, the CDR3 is TGTGCCACCAGCAGAGCAAATACAGGGGGCAATGAGCAGTTCTTC.

This clone showed up just once. At the DNA level, this CDR3 is encoded by other sequences in the same sample as well. J is TRBJ1-1 and V is TRBV18; no firm D call. Germline-derived CDR1 and CDR2 are KGHSH and LQKENI. Trimming left V 6 bases short and J 1 base short, with 12 bases between. The CDR3 runs 14 residues. CDR3 nucleotide sequence: TGTGCCAGCTCCCTTCAAGGAGGGAACACTGAAGCTTTCTTT. Residues: CASSLQGGNTEAFF.

V and J are TRBV5-1 and TRBJ2-1; 12 bases map to TRBD2. Looked up from germline, CDR1 is SGHRS and CDR2 is YFSETQ. V lost 6 bases and J lost 0; bases outside the gene matches: 4. There are 16 residues in the CDR3. The CDR3 loop is CASTLAGGGSYNEQFF. CDR3 bases: TGCGCCAGCACCCTAGCGGGAGGGGGCTCCTACAATGAGCAGTTCTTC.

The chain uses TRBV6-5 and TRBJ2-3, with D maybe TRBD2 (6 bases). The CDR3 contains 14 residues. The germline CDR1 and CDR2 sequences are MNHEY and SVGAGI. V dropped 6 bases and J dropped 0 bases, with 10 bases sitting between them. In nucleotides, the CDR3 is TGTGCCAGCAGACCGGGACTGAGCACAGATACGCAGTATTTT. Amino acids: CASRPGLSTDTQYF.

J is TRBJ2-3 and V is TRBV18; TRBD1 is a possible D gene (5 bases). Deletions cut 3 bases from V and 4 bases from J, with 17 bases between. Germline V gene lookup returns CDR1 KGHSH and CDR2 LQKENI. CDR3 length: 16 amino acids. The chain's CDR3 is CASSPSQQGGSDTQYF. CDR3 nucleotides: TGTGCCAGCTCACCTAGTCAGCAGGGTGGATCAGATACGCAGTATTTT.

J is TRBJ2-5 and V is TRBV5-1, with TRBD2 identical over 14 bases. Germline-derived CDR1 and CDR2 are SGHRS and YFSETQ. The CDR3 is 17 residues long. Trimming cost V 6 bases and J 5 bases; bases outside gene matches: 12. DNA of the CDR3: TGCGCCAGCACCCGACGACTAGCGGGAGGGAGAGAGGAGACCCAGTACTTC. It yields the protein CASTRRLAGGREETQYF.

This clone was seen more than once but under ten times. The rearrangement joins TRBV9 to TRBJ1-1, with 7 bases that match TRBD1. After removal of 4 bases from V and 4 bases from J, the junction contained 10 bases not matched to a gene. Germline CDR1 is SGDLS and CDR2 is YYNGEE. The CDR3 covers 15 residues. The CDR3 is CASSMGHPGGTEAFF. CDR3 sequence (DNA): TGTGCCAGCAGCATGGGACACCCAGGGGGCACTGAAGCTTTCTTT.

This rearrangement joins TRBV7-6 to TRBJ2-7; the D gene is possibly TRBD2 (5 bases). V was trimmed by 6 bases and J by 5 bases, leaving 17 bases between them. The CDR3 is made up of 14 amino acids. Germline values: CDR1 SGHVS, CDR2 FNYEAQ. The CDR3 sequence: CASSDLWRSHEQYF. CDR3 nucleotides: TGTGCCAGCAGTGATCTCTGGAGGTCGCACGAGCAGTACTTC. The whole variable domain, remainder taken from reference TRBV7-6 and TRBJ2-7, is GAGVSQSPRYKVTKRGQDVALRCDPISGHVSLYWYRQALGQGPEFLTYFNYEAQQDKSGLPNDRFSAERPEGSISTLTIQRTEQRDSAMYRCASSDLWRSHEQYFGPGTRLTVT.

Comment on this clone: Other DNA sequences of this sample code for an identical CDR3. The V and J genes are TRBV28 and TRBJ1-2; 8 bases match TRBD1. The CDR3 runs 14 residues. Germline V lookup: CDR1 MDHEN, CDR2 SYDVKM. V shed 4 bases, J shed 8 bases, and the junction held 9 bases outside the gene matches. CDR3 bases: TGTGCCAGCAGTTCCGGACAGGGATCCTACGGCTACACCTTC. It codes for CASSSGQGSYGYTF.

The rearrangement uses TRBV10-1 and TRBJ1-1; tentatively, D is TRBD1 (5 bases). V shed 0 bases and J shed 1 base, with 9 bases lying between them. CDR3 length equals 15 residues. CDR1 and CDR2 from the germline V gene are WNHNN and SYGVQD (reference sequence). The CDR3 nucleotides are TGCGCCAGCAGTGAGTCGGGAGGGGAGAACACTGAAGCTTTCTTT. Amino acid sequence: CASSESGGENTEAFF.

The chain recombines TRBV25-1 with TRBJ1-1; tentatively, D is TRBD1 (6 bases). V lost 3 bases, J lost 4 bases, and 15 bases lay in between. The CDR3 contains 15 residues. Germline V gene sequence: CDR1 MGHDK, CDR2 SYGVNS. The CDR3 sequence is CASSDRGRLSTEAFF. DNA of the CDR3: TGTGCCAGCAGTGACAGGGGAAGGTTGAGCACTGAAGCTTTCTTT.

This clone has only one observation. The chain carries TRBV30 and TRBJ2-3; no definite D call. The CDR3 runs 15 residues. V was pared by 0 bases and J by 2 bases, with 12 bases between. Germline V gene lookup returns CDR1 GTSNPN and CDR2 SVGIG (reference sequence). Here the CDR3 DNA reads TGTGCCTGGAGTGTCGGCCTCCTATCCACAGATACGCAGTATTTT. Its translation: CAWSVGLLSTDTQYF.

Remarks on this clone: Other DNA sequences in this specimen translate into the identical CDR3. The rearrangement links TRBV9 to TRBJ2-2; 7 bases match TRBD2. The J segment lost 0 bases and the V segment lost 8 bases, leaving 4 bases of the junction unmatched. Germline V gene data show CDR1 as SGDLS and CDR2 as YYNGEE. There are 14 residues in the CDR3. In nucleotides, the CDR3 is TGTGCCAGTGGGAGGGCACCGAACACCGGGGAGCTGTTTTTT. This codes for CASGRAPNTGELFF. The variable domain in full, with the rest retrieved from reference TRBV9 and TRBJ2-2, is DSGVTQTPKHLITATGQRVTLRCSPRSGDLSVYWYQQSLDQGLQFLIQYYNGEERAKGNILERFSAQQFPDLHSELNLSSLELGDSALYFCASGRAPNTGELFFGEGSRLTVL.

The chain recombines TRBV6-4 with TRBJ1-2; D unclear. The CDR3 runs 13 residues. V was cut by 6 bases and J by 4 bases, with 12 bases left in between. The germline V gene encodes CDR1 MRHNA and CDR2 SNTAGT. The CDR3 sequence is CASSTDLGYGYTF. CDR3 DNA: TGTGCCAGCAGCACCGATCTGGGCTATGGCTACACCTTC.

This chain uses TRBV19 with TRBJ2-5; TRBD1 might be the D (6 bases). Germline CDR1 and CDR2: LNHDA and SQIVND (reference sequence). This CDR3 comprises 16 residues. Trimming pared 3 bases from V and 1 base from J, leaving 15 bases between. The CDR3 DNA is TGTGCCAGTAGTATGGGGTCAGGGGCCCCCCAAGAGACCCAGTACTTC. This translates into CASSMGSGAPQETQYF.

On this clone itself: Germline is not matched at one junction end, which may reflect a read error. The chain links TRBV7-7 to TRBJ2-5, with 8 bases aligning to TRBD2. Germline CDR1 SSHAT, CDR2 FNYEAQ (reference sequence). The CDR3 length is 17 residues. In DNA form, the CDR3 reads TGTGCTAGCAGCCCGAGGGGATCAGCGGGAGTAGCAGAGACCCAGTACTTC. This translates into CASSPRGSAGVAETQYF.

J is TRBJ2-5 and V is TRBV11-3, with 9 bases identical to TRBD1. V lost 5 bases, J lost 2 bases, and 18 bases stayed unmatched. The CDR3 is 19 amino acids. Germline V lookup: CDR1 SGHNT, CDR2 YENEEA. The CDR3, as DNA: TGTGCCAGCAGCCCGAAAGGACAGGGGCTTTGGTGGGGACAAGAGACCCAGTACTTC. Translated, it gives CASSPKGQGLWWGQETQYF.

The chain joins TRBV6-4 to TRBJ2-5, with 13 positions matching TRBD2. V lost 5 bases and J lost 5; bases outside the gene matches: 2. Germline V gene data show CDR1 as MRHNA and CDR2 as SNTAGT. The CDR3 totals 14 residues. CDR3 residues: CASSLTSGRETQYF. CDR3 DNA: TGTGCCAGCAGTTTGACTAGCGGGAGGGAGACCCAGTACTTC.

The CDR3 loop is CAIGTSGRGEQYF. CDR3 bases: TGTGCCATTGGGACTAGCGGGAGGGGAGAGCAGTACTTC. The chain couples TRBV11-2 to TRBJ2-7, with 16 bases identical to TRBD2. V gave up 10 bases and J gave up 7 bases; unmatched junction bases: 4. CDR1 is SGHAT, CDR2 FQNNGV, per germline. This CDR3 is built from 13 residues.

The chain employs TRBV11-3 and TRBJ2-3, with TRBD2 matching over 8 bases. V was clipped by 2 bases and J by 2 bases; unmatched bases: 9. Germline CDR1 is SGHNT and CDR2 is YENEEA. The CDR3 loop spans 17 amino acids. DNA for the CDR3: TGTGCCAGCAGCTTAAGGGCCCAGCGGGGGAACACAGATACGCAGTATTTT. Translation: CASSLRAQRGNTDTQYF.

The rearrangement uses TRBV5-1 and TRBJ2-7; D gene unclear. Germline V gene sequence: CDR1 SGHRS, CDR2 YFSETQ. V was pared by 1 base and J by 5 bases, with 7 bases between. This CDR3 has 12 residues. CDR3 sequence: CASSLNSNEQYF. The CDR3 DNA follows: TGCGCCAGCAGCTTGAATAGTAACGAGCAGTACTTC.

This rearrangement joins TRBV2 to TRBJ2-7, with 10 nucleotides matching TRBD2. The CDR3 runs to 15 residues. V lost 6 bases and J lost 0; bases outside the gene matches: 5. Germline assignment: CDR1 SNHLY and CDR2 FYNNEI. Written as DNA, the CDR3 is TGTGCCAGCAGCGAGGGACTAGCGATCTCCTACGAGCAGTACTTC. Residues: CASSEGLAISYEQYF.

The chain links TRBV13 to TRBJ1-1; weak D call: TRBD1 (5 bases). The CDR3 is 15 residues long. Trimming removed 7 bases at V and 1 base at J, with 16 bases between. CDR1 is PRHDT, CDR2 FYEKMQ, per germline (reference sequence). The CDR3 bases are TGTGCCAGCACCGAATTGGGACGGAAGAACACTGAAGCTTTCTTT. As protein: CASTELGRKNTEAFF.

The chain combines TRBV30 with TRBJ1-4, with D unclear. Looked up from germline, CDR1 is GTSNPN and CDR2 is SVGIG (reference sequence). Trimming left V 1 base short and J 3 bases short, with 9 bases between. This CDR3 contains 14 residues. As DNA, the CDR3 is TGTGCCTGGAGTGAAGGGATTCCTAATGAAAAACTGTTTTTT. This codes for CAWSEGIPNEKLFF. The complete variable domain, with remaining parts taken from reference TRBV30 and TRBJ1-4, reads SQTIHQWPATLVQPVGSPLSLECTVEGTSNPNLYWYRQAAGRGLQLLFYSVGIGQISSEVPQNLSASRPQDRQFILSSKKLLLSDSGFYLCAWSEGIPNEKLFFGSGTQLSVL.

The chain is built from TRBV7-8 and TRBJ2-5; no definite D call. V was shortened by 3 bases and J by 5 bases, with 10 bases between the two germline ends. CDR1 is SGHVS and CDR2 is FQNEAQ in the germline V gene. CDR3 length: 13 amino acids. CDR3 residues: CASSFGALETQYF. CDR3 coding DNA: TGTGCCAGCAGCTTTGGAGCTCTGGAGACCCAGTACTTC.